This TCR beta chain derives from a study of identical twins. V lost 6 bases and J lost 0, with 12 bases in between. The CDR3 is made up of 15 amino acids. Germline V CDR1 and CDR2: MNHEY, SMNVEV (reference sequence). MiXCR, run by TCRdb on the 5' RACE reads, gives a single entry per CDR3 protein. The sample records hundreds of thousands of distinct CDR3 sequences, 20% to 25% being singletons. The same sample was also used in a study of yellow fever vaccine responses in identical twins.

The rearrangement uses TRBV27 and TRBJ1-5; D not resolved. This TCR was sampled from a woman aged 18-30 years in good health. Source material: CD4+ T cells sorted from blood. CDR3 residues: CASSRGTYSNQPQHF. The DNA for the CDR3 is TGTGCCAGCAGCCGCGGAACGTATAGCAATCAGCCCCAGCATTTT.